A selection of T cell receptor beta chains follows, all from one sample in a study of spatial heterogeneity in lung cancer. TCRdb reanalysed the 5' RACE reads using MiXCR and keeps one entry per CDR3 protein. The sample yields tens of thousands of distinct CDR3 sequences, approximately 12% seen once. Material: PBMCs, obtained at surgery. The receptors were sampled from a male donor with early-stage non-small cell lung cancer. Both conserved end residues are part of each CDR3. A D gene is named only where the DNA matches it firmly. Clone size is given for some rows only: seen once, a few or many times, or a class if the clone is expanded.

J: TRBJ2-3
V: TRBV20-1
size: many
D: TRBD2
DNA: TGCAGTGAGAGGTCCGGGGGGGCCTTATCGGATACGCAGTATTTT
CDR3: CSERSGGALSDTQYF

J: TRBJ2-7
V: TRBV3-1
size: .
D: .
DNA: TGTGCCAGCAGCCAAAGGCGGGGCTACTACGAGCAGTACTTC
CDR3: CASSQRRGYYEQYF

J: TRBJ1-6
V: TRBV28
size: few
D: TRBD1
DNA: TGTGCCAGCAGTTTATGGGACAGGGGACTCTCCTATAATTCACCCCTCCACTTT
CDR3: CASSLWDRGLSYNSPLHF

J: TRBJ1-6
V: TRBV2
size: few
D: TRBD1
DNA: TGTGCCAGCAGTGCCGGACAGGGTGATAATTCACCCCTCCACTTT
CDR3: CASSAGQGDNSPLHF

J: TRBJ2-1
V: TRBV10-1
size: many
D: TRBD2
DNA: TGCGCCAGCAGTAGTAGCGGGGGCCACAATGAGCAGTTCTTC
CDR3: CASSSSGGHNEQFF

J: TRBJ2-1
V: TRBV20-1
size: many
D: TRBD2
DNA: TGCAGTGCGGCGGTCCAGCGGGAGGGGCATGAGCAGTTCTTC
CDR3: CSAAVQREGHEQFF

J: TRBJ2-2
V: TRBV7-9
size: .
D: .
DNA: TGTGCCAGCAGCTTAAGAGGGGGAACGTCGAACACCGGGGAGCTGTTTTTT
CDR3: CASSLRGGTSNTGELFF

J: TRBJ1-1
V: TRBV10-3
size: few
D: TRBD1
DNA: TGTGCCATCAGTGACGTGCGACAGGGTAAGGTTGAAGCTTTCTTT
CDR3: CAISDVRQGKVEAFF

J: TRBJ2-5
V: TRBV5-1
size: many
D: TRBD2
DNA: TGCGCCAGCAGCTGGACTAGCGGGGGACAAGAGACCCAGTACTTC
CDR3: CASSWTSGGQETQYF

J: TRBJ2-7
V: TRBV27
size: .
D: .
DNA: TGTGCCAGCAGTTTGAGGGGACTCTACGAGCAGTACTTC
CDR3: CASSLRGLYEQYF

J: TRBJ2-7
V: TRBV2
size: .
D: .
DNA: TGTGCCAGCATTGCGCCAGGGAAAGCCGACGGGGGTTACGAGCAGTACTTC
CDR3: CASIAPGKADGGYEQYF

J: TRBJ2-3
V: TRBV5-1
size: .
D: TRBD1
DNA: TGCGCCAGCAGCAAGGGACAGGGGTTATCCACAGATACGCAGTATTTT
CDR3: CASSKGQGLSTDTQYF

J: TRBJ2-3
V: TRBV5-1
size: many
D: TRBD1
DNA: TGCGCCAGCAGCTTGGTGGGGACAGACCGCACAGATACGCAGTATTTT
CDR3: CASSLVGTDRTDTQYF

J: TRBJ1-2
V: TRBV20-1
size: .
D: .
DNA: TGCAGTGCTAGAGATCAGATCGGGTTCTACACCTTC
CDR3: CSARDQIGFYTF

J: TRBJ1-1
V: TRBV10-3
size: .
D: .
DNA: TGTGCCACTTCAGGGGCGAACACTGAAGCTTTCTTT
CDR3: CATSGANTEAFF

J: TRBJ2-3
V: TRBV23-1
size: few
D: .
DNA: TGCGCCAGCAGTCAATCAGCAACAGGGAGCACAGATACGCAGTATTTT
CDR3: CASSQSATGSTDTQYF

J: TRBJ2-1
V: TRBV7-2
size: .
D: TRBD2
DNA: TGTGCCAGCAGCGTCGACGGGGGGGCGGGCTCCTACAATGAGCAGTTCTTC
CDR3: CASSVDGGAGSYNEQFF

J: TRBJ2-1
V: TRBV3-1
size: .
D: TRBD2
DNA: TGTGCCAGCAGCCAAGAGGAGCGGGAGGGTGGTGAGCAGTTCTTC
CDR3: CASSQEEREGGEQFF

J: TRBJ1-6
V: TRBV7-2
size: few
D: .
DNA: TGTGCCAGCAGCTCCTCGTGGTTCGGAAATTCACCCCTCCACTTT
CDR3: CASSSSWFGNSPLHF

J: TRBJ2-5
V: TRBV3-1
size: .
D: TRBD1
DNA: TGTGCCAGCAGCCACGGGACAGGCCAAGAGACCCAGTACTTC
CDR3: CASSHGTGQETQYF

J: TRBJ2-6
V: TRBV10-2
size: .
D: .
DNA: TGCGCCAGCAGGGGGATGGCCTCTGGGGCCAACGTCCTGACTTTC
CDR3: CASRGMASGANVLTF

J: TRBJ2-5
V: TRBV12-3/TRBV12-4
size: many
D: TRBD2
DNA: TGTGCCAGCAGTTCCGCCCTAGCGGTGGTGGAGACCCAGTACTTC
CDR3: CASSSALAVVETQYF

J: TRBJ1-3
V: TRBV27
size: many
D: .
DNA: TGTGCCAGCAGTTTGGTGTCTGGAAACACCATATATTTT
CDR3: CASSLVSGNTIYF

J: TRBJ1-1
V: TRBV25-1
size: .
D: .
DNA: TGTGCCAGCAGTGAGAGGAACACTGAAGCTTTCTTT
CDR3: CASSERNTEAFF

J: TRBJ1-5
V: TRBV20-1
size: .
D: TRBD1
DNA: TGCAGTGCTAGAGACGACAGGGGGTCCCATCAGCCCCAGCATTTT
CDR3: CSARDDRGSHQPQHF

J: TRBJ2-7
V: TRBV6-5
size: many
D: .
DNA: TGTGCCACCCAGGACAGTCTACGGGAGCAGTACTTC
CDR3: CATQDSLREQYF

J: TRBJ2-3
V: TRBV7-2
size: few
D: TRBD2
DNA: TGTGCCAGCAGCCCGGAGGGGAGGGCCATAGATACGCAGTATTTT
CDR3: CASSPEGRAIDTQYF

J: TRBJ1-2
V: TRBV12-3/TRBV12-4
size: few
D: .
DNA: TGTGCCAGCAGTTATACCTCAGGCGACGGCTACACCTTC
CDR3: CASSYTSGDGYTF

J: TRBJ2-5
V: TRBV4-3
size: .
D: .
DNA: TGCGCCAGCAGCCAAGACCGGGCCTTCCACCAAGAGACCCAGTACTTC
CDR3: CASSQDRAFHQETQYF

J: TRBJ2-6
V: TRBV28
size: many
D: .
DNA: TGTGCCAGCAGTACACAGAGCTCTGGGGCCAACGTCCTGACTTTC
CDR3: CASSTQSSGANVLTF

J: TRBJ1-4
V: TRBV7-9
size: .
D: .
DNA: TGTGCCAGCAGCCAGACCAGACAAGCTAATGAAAAACTGTTTTTT
CDR3: CASSQTRQANEKLFF

J: TRBJ2-7
V: TRBV6-5
size: few
D: .
DNA: TGTGCCAGCAGTTACTATGGGGGGAGGCTCGACGAGCAGTACTTC
CDR3: CASSYYGGRLDEQYF

J: TRBJ2-6
V: TRBV5-1
size: .
D: .
DNA: TGCGCCAGCAGCTTGGGCCCGGACCTGGGGGCCAACGTCCTGACTTTC
CDR3: CASSLGPDLGANVLTF

J: TRBJ1-2
V: TRBV5-1
size: .
D: .
DNA: TGCGCCAGCAGCTACAACGTTAGAGGTGGCTACACCTTC
CDR3: CASSYNVRGGYTF

J: TRBJ2-5
V: TRBV14
size: .
D: .
DNA: TGTGCCAGCAGCCCCCCCGGCCGACAAGAGACCCAGTACTTC
CDR3: CASSPPGRQETQYF

J: TRBJ2-7
V: TRBV3-1
size: .
D: .
DNA: TGTGCCAGCAGCCCCCCGGACATACTCTACGAGCAGTACTTC
CDR3: CASSPPDILYEQYF

J: TRBJ2-5
V: TRBV28
size: .
D: .
DNA: TGTGCCAGCAGACCCGGAGGGGGCATAGAGACCCAGTACTTC
CDR3: CASRPGGGIETQYF

J: TRBJ1-2
V: TRBV20-1
size: few
D: .
DNA: TGCAGCGTTGGCAATAACTATGGCTACACCTTC
CDR3: CSVGNNYGYTF

J: TRBJ1-6
V: TRBV25-1
size: once
D: .
DNA: TGTGCCAGCAGTGAATATGCAGGACCGCGGAATTCACCCCTCCACTTT
CDR3: CASSEYAGPRNSPLHF

J: TRBJ2-1
V: TRBV7-2
size: few
D: .
DNA: TGTGCCAGCAGCATCAGCGAGACAGGGAGGACGTTCTTC
CDR3: CASSISETGRTFF

J: TRBJ1-2
V: TRBV27
size: few
D: TRBD1
DNA: TGTGCCAGCAGTGACAGGGCCACCTATGGCTACACCTTC
CDR3: CASSDRATYGYTF